These T cell receptor beta chains were read from a single sample in a study of post-analysis software for immune sequencing data. TCRdb re-called the PCR reads with MiXCR, one entry per CDR3 protein. Here the sample spans fewer than 700,000 distinct CDR3 sequences, around 40% being singletons. The sample taken for sequencing was blood. These receptor sequences come from a girl aged 10 to 17 with multiple sclerosis. Both conserved end residues are part of each CDR3. D genes are given only for firm matches. Not all rows give a size; the values are once, few, many and, for expanded clones, a class.

clone size	D gene	V gene	J gene	CDR3 DNA	CDR3 protein
NA	TRBD2	TRBV7-9	TRBJ2-1	TGTGCCAGCAGCCCACCGAGCGGGAGTGGGAATGAGCAGTTCTTC	CASSPPSGSGNEQFF
NA	TRBD2	TRBV11-2	TRBJ2-5	TGTGCCAGCAGCTTAGAACCGGGACTAGCTTTTTCCACCCAGTACTTC	CASSLEPGLAFSTQYF
few	TRBD1	TRBV20-1	TRBJ2-7	TGCAGTGCCTCCCCGGACAGGGCACAGTACTTC	CSASPDRAQYF
NA	TRBD2	TRBV5-1	TRBJ2-3	TGCGCCAGCAGCTTGGGAGTAGCGGGAGGGTCAGATACGCAGTATTTT	CASSLGVAGGSDTQYF
NA	NA	TRBV12-3/TRBV12-4	TRBJ2-1	TGTGCCAGCAGGTCAGGGCGTGAGCAGTTCTTC	CASRSGREQFF
few	NA	TRBV12-3/TRBV12-4	TRBJ1-2	TGTGCCAGCAGTCGACCCTATGGGGGGGACTATGGCTACACCTTC	CASSRPYGGDYGYTF
NA	TRBD1	TRBV6-5	TRBJ2-7	TGTGCCAGCAGGGACAGGGTCTACGAGCAGTACTTC	CASRDRVYEQYF
NA	TRBD2	TRBV6-2/TRBV6-3	TRBJ2-3	TGTGCCAGCAGTTCCCTAGCGGGGGGACCCACAGATACGCAGTATTTT	CASSSLAGGPTDTQYF
few	NA	TRBV12-3/TRBV12-4	TRBJ2-7	TGTGCCAGCAGTTTGAGACAGGTCTCCTACGAGCAGTACTTC	CASSLRQVSYEQYF
NA	NA	TRBV5-1	TRBJ2-5	TGCGCCAGCAGCTTGCACCCTCGGGGGCAAGAGACCCAGTACTTC	CASSLHPRGQETQYF
NA	NA	TRBV12-3/TRBV12-4	TRBJ2-1	TGCGCCAGCAGCTTGAGTGACAATGAGCAGTTCTTC	CASSLSDNEQFF
few	TRBD1	TRBV5-1	TRBJ1-2	TGCGCCAGCAGCCCGGGGACAGGGACATCCAACTATGGCTACACCTTC	CASSPGTGTSNYGYTF
few	NA	TRBV30	TRBJ2-4	TGTGCCTGGAGTCCCGGGACTCCAAGGAACATTCAGTACTTC	CAWSPGTPRNIQYF
NA	TRBD1	TRBV29-1	TRBJ1-2	TGCAGCGTTGAGCCCGAGAGGGGGCCGGATGGCTACACCTTC	CSVEPERGPDGYTF
many	NA	TRBV20-1	TRBJ2-7	TGCAGTGCTGGGGCCACTTACGAGCAGTACTTC	CSAGATYEQYF
NA	NA	TRBV4-2	TRBJ1-5	TGTGCCGGCAGCGAGGGGCGGAATAGCAATCAGCCCCAGCATTTT	CAGSEGRNSNQPQHF
few	NA	TRBV12-3/TRBV12-4	TRBJ1-2	TGTGCCAGCAGCCCCACGCGAGACCACTATGGCTACACCTTC	CASSPTRDHYGYTF
few	NA	TRBV7-2	TRBJ2-4	TGTGCCAGCAGCTTAGCACAGGGTTTGAACATTCAGTACTTC	CASSLAQGLNIQYF
few	TRBD2	TRBV12-3/TRBV12-4	TRBJ2-1	TGTGCCAGCAGACGGGACTTCGCGGGAGGATTAGCCAATGAGCAGTTCTTC	CASRRDFAGGLANEQFF
once	NA	TRBV20-1	TRBJ2-3	TGCAGTGCTAGAGATCCGAGTAGTTCAGATACGCAGTATTTT	CSARDPSSSDTQYF
NA	NA	TRBV12-3/TRBV12-4	TRBJ2-5	TGTGCCAGCAGTCTTAACAGGGTGCAGACCCAGTACTTC	CASSLNRVQTQYF
NA	NA	TRBV7-3	TRBJ2-3	TGTGCCAGCAGCCTCAATGGAGGGAGCACAGATACGCAGTATTTT	CASSLNGGSTDTQYF
few	NA	TRBV25-1	TRBJ1-2	TGTGCCAGCAGTGAGAATTACAGTGGAAAGGGCTACACCTTC	CASSENYSGKGYTF
NA	NA	TRBV28	TRBJ1-2	TGTGCCAGCCAGACAGTTAACTATGGCTACACCTTC	CASQTVNYGYTF
NA	NA	TRBV7-9	TRBJ2-1	TGTGCCAGCGTCTGGGCGGAGGGAAATGAGCAGTTCTTC	CASVWAEGNEQFF
once	TRBD2	TRBV20-1	TRBJ2-1	TGCAGTGCCCCTGGGTCGCTAGCGGGAGGAGGTGAGCAGTTCTTC	CSAPGSLAGGGEQFF
once	NA	TRBV12-3/TRBV12-4	TRBJ2-5	TGTGCCAGCAGTGCGACTCTAAATGAGCAGTACTTC	CASSATLNEQYF
few	NA	TRBV6-5	TRBJ2-7	TGTGCCAGCAGGCCTTCTGACAGGCCCTACGAGCAGTACTTC	CASRPSDRPYEQYF
NA	TRBD1	TRBV20-1	TRBJ2-1	TGCAGTGCCATTACCCATCTCGGACAGGGCACCTACAATGAGCAGTTCTTC	CSAITHLGQGTYNEQFF
NA	TRBD1	TRBV25-1	TRBJ2-1	TGTGCCAGCAGTGGGACAGGGGGCGGGGGGTTGACCTACAATGGGCGGTTCTTC	CASSGTGGGGLTYNGRFF
NA	TRBD2	TRBV30	TRBJ2-3	TGTGCCTGGAGTGTAAGCGGGGCAGATACGCAGTATTTT	CAWSVSGADTQYF
NA	TRBD2	TRBV3-1	TRBJ2-7	TGTGCCAGCAGCCAAGGTTTAGGGCGGGGGGGCCGCTACGAGCAGTACTTC	CASSQGLGRGGRYEQYF
NA	NA	TRBV24-1	TRBJ2-3	TGTGCCACCAGTGTTTCAGGGGGGGCAGATACGCAGTATTTT	CATSVSGGADTQYF
NA	TRBD1	TRBV28	TRBJ2-3	TGTGCCAGTAACCGACAGGGAACCACAGATACGCAGTATTTT	CASNRQGTTDTQYF
few	TRBD2	TRBV12-3/TRBV12-4	TRBJ2-3	TGTGCCAGCCACCAAATGAGCGGGGTTTCGGATACGCAGTATTTT	CASHQMSGVSDTQYF
few	NA	TRBV10-3	TRBJ2-1	TGTGCCAACGGACTAAACGGGAATGAGCAGTTCTTC	CANGLNGNEQFF
NA	TRBD1	TRBV7-8	TRBJ2-7	TGTGCCAGCACCCAGACGTGGACAGGGGGTTCCTACGAGCAGTACTTC	CASTQTWTGGSYEQYF
few	TRBD2	TRBV4-2	TRBJ2-3	TGTGCCAGCAGCCACTCCGGGACTAGCGGCGGGGGCACAGATACGCAGTATTTT	CASSHSGTSGGGTDTQYF
NA	NA	TRBV2	TRBJ1-1	TGTGCCAGCCAGGTTGGGCACACTGAAGCTTTCTTT	CASQVGHTEAFF
NA	TRBD2	TRBV5-1	TRBJ2-3	TGCGCCAGCAGCTTGACTAGCGACCCTCGGGATACGCAGTATTTT	CASSLTSDPRDTQYF
NA	NA	TRBV10-1	TRBJ1-1	TGCGCCAGCAGTGCCTCCCTCGGGGGGGGAGTTGAAGCTTTCTTT	CASSASLGGGVEAFF
NA	NA	TRBV27	TRBJ2-1	TGTGCCAGCAGGGCGGGCCCCTCCTACAATGAGCAGTTCTTC	CASRAGPSYNEQFF
NA	NA	TRBV7-2	TRBJ2-1	TGTGCCAGCAGTCGGGGCCCCTCAGGCACTGAGCAGTTCTTC	CASSRGPSGTEQFF
medium-sized	NA	TRBV20-1	TRBJ2-5	TGCAGTGCTAGAGGTGGGGAGACCCAGTACTTC	CSARGGETQYF
NA	NA	TRBV10-3	TRBJ2-1	TGTGTCGCTACCCAGTCTGAAGGATCGGGTGAGCAGTTCTTC	CVATQSEGSGEQFF
few	NA	TRBV11-2	TRBJ2-5	TGTGCCAGCAGCTTAGCAGGTACAAGCCAAGAGACCCAGTACTTC	CASSLAGTSQETQYF
NA	NA	TRBV5-1	TRBJ2-7	TGCGCCAGCAGCTTGGGGGTAGCGACCTTCTACGAGCAGTACTTC	CASSLGVATFYEQYF
NA	TRBD1	TRBV10-3	TRBJ2-1	TGTGCCATCAGTGAGACTCGACAGGGGGGCAATGAGCAGTTCTTC	CAISETRQGGNEQFF
NA	NA	TRBV7-3	TRBJ2-1	TGTGCCAGCAGCCCAGGGGAGGCCAATGAGCAGTTCTTC	CASSPGEANEQFF
few	NA	TRBV7-9	TRBJ2-7	TGTGCCAGCAGCTTAGTAGGACGGGGCGAGCAGTACTTC	CASSLVGRGEQYF
once	TRBD1	TRBV6-6	TRBJ1-6	TGTGCCAGCAGTTCACAGGGGGGAGATTCACCCCTCCACTTT	CASSSQGGDSPLHF
NA	NA	TRBV12-3/TRBV12-4	TRBJ1-1	TGTGCCAGCAGTTTCCGATCCTACACTGAAGCTTTCTTT	CASSFRSYTEAFF
NA	NA	TRBV10-3	TRBJ2-1	TGTGCCATCAGTGAGGATCAGGGGTATCGGGACTACAATGAGCAGTTCTTC	CAISEDQGYRDYNEQFF
NA	NA	TRBV12-3/TRBV12-4	TRBJ2-7	TGTGCCAGCAGTCGCTCTACGGACTACGAGCAGTACTTC	CASSRSTDYEQYF